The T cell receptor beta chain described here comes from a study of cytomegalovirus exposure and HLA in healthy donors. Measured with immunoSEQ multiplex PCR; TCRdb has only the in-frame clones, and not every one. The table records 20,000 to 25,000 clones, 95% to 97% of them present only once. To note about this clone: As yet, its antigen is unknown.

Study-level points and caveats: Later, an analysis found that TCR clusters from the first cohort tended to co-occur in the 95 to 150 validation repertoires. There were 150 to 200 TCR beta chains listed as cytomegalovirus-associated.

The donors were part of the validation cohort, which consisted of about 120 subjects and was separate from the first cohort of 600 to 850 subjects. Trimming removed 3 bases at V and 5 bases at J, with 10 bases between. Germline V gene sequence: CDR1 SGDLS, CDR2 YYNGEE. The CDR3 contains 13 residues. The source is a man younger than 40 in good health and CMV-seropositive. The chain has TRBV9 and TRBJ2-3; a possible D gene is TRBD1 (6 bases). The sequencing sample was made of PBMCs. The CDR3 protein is CASSARQEDTQYF. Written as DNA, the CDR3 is TGTGCCAGCAGCGCCCGACAGGAAGATACGCAGTATTTT.